This TCR beta chain appears in the sequencing data of a study of identical twins. Whole-study findings and limits: Out-of-frame sharing of TCR alpha in monozygotic twins was underestimated by models.

Each CDR3 protein is one row after TCRdb ran MiXCR on the 5' RACE reads. This sample has a few hundred thousand distinct CDR3 sequences, with roughly 9.5% found just once. Remarks on this clonotype: Its antigen is unknown.

V was cut by 7 bases and J by 5 bases, with 17 bases left in between. The CDR3 sequence is 15 residues long. The germline gives CDR1 MNHEY, CDR2 SVGEGT. These data also formed part of another study, on yellow fever vaccine responses in identical twins.

The receptor was derived from a woman under 30 in good health. V usage is TRBV6-2 or TRBV6-3 and J usage is TRBJ1-4, with D possibly TRBD1 on 6 matching bases. Sequencing was done on a sample of PBMCs. DNA of the CDR3: TGTGCCAGCAATGCACCGGGACAATGGAATGAAAAACTGTTTTTT. Protein product: CASNAPGQWNEKLFF.